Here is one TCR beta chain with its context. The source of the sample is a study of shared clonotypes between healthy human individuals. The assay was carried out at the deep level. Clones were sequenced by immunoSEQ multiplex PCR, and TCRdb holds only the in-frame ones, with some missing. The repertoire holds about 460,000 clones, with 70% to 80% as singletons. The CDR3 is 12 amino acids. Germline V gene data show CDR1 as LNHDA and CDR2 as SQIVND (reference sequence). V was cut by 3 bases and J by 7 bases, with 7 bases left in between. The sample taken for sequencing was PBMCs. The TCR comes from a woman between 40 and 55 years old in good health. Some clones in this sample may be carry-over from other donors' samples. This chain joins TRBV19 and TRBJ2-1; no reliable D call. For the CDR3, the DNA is TGTGCCAGTAGTATTATGGGGAATGAGCAGTTCTTC. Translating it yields CASSIMGNEQFF.